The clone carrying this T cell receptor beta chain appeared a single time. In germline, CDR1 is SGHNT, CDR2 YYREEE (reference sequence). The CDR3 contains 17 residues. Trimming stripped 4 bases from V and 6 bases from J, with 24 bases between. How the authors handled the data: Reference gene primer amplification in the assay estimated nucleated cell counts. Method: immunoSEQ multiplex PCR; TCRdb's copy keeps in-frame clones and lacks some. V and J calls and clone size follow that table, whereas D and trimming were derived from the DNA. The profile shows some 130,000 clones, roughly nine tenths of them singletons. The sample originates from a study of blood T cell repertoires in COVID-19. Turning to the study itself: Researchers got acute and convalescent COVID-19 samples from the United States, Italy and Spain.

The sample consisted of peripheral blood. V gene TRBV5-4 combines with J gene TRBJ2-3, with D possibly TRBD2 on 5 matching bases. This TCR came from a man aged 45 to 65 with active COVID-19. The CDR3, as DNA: TGTGCCAGCAGCACGCGAAGGATGGGTGGAGGATTGGATACGCAGTATTTT. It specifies CASSTRRMGGGLDTQYF.